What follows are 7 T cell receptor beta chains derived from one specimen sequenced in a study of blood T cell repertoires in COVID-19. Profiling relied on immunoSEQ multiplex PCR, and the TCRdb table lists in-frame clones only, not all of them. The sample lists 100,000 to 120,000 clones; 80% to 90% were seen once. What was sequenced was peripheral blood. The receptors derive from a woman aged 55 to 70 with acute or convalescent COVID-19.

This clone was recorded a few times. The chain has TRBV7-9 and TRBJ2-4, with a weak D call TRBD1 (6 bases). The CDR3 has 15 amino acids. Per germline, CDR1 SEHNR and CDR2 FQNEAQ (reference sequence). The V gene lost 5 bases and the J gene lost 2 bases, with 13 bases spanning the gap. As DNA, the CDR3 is TGTGCCAGCAGCCGACAGGTACTTTCCAAAAACATTCAGTACTTC. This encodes CASSRQVLSKNIQYF. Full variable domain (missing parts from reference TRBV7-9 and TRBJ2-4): DTGVSQNPRHKITKRGQNVTFRCDPISEHNRLYWYRQTLGQGPEFLTYFQNEAQLEKSRLLSDRFSAERPKGSFSTLEIQRTEQGDSAMYLCASSRQVLSKNIQYFGAGTRLSVL.

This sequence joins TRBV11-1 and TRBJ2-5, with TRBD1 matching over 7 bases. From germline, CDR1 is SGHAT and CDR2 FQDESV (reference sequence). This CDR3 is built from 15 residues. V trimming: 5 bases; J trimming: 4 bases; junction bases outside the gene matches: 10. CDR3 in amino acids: CASSTDRAAGETQYF. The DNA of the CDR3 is TGTGCCAGCAGCACAGACAGGGCCGCGGGAGAGACCCAGTACTTC.

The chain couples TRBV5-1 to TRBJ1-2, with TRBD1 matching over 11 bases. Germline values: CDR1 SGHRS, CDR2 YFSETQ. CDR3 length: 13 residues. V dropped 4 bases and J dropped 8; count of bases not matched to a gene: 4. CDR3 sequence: CASSLGQGDGYTF. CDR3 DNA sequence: TGCGCCAGCAGCCTGGGACAGGGGGACGGCTACACCTTC.

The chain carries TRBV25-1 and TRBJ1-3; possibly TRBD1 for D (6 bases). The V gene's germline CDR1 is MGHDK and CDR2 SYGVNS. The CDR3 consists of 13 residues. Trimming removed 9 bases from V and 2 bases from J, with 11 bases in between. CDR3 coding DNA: TGTGCCAGTCAGCACAGGGCTGGAAACACCATATATTTT. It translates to CASQHRAGNTIYF. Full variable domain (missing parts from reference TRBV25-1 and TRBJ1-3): EADIYQTPRYLVIGTGKKITLECSQTMGHDKMYWYQQDPGMELHLIHYSYGVNSTEKGDLSSESTVSRIRTEHFPLTLESARPSHTSQYLCASQHRAGNTIYFGEGSWLTVV.

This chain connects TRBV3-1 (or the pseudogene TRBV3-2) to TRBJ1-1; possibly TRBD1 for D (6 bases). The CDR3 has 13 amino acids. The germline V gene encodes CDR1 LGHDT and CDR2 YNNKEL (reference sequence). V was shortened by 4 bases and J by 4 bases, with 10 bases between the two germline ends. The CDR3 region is CASSLLTGTEAFF. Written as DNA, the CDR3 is TGTGCCAGCAGCCTGCTGACAGGCACTGAAGCTTTCTTT.

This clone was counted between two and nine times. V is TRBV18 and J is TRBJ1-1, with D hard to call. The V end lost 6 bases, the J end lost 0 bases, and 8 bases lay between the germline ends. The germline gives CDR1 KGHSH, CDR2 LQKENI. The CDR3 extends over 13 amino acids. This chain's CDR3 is CASSYGVNTEAFF. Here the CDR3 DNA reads TGTGCCAGCTCTTACGGAGTGAACACTGAAGCTTTCTTT.

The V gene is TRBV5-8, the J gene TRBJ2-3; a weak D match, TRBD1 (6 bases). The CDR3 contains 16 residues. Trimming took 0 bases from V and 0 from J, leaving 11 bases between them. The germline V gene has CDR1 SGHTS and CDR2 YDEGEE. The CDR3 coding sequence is TGTGCCAGCAGCTTGGGTGGACAGTCGAGCACAGATACGCAGTATTTT. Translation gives CASSLGGQSSTDTQYF.